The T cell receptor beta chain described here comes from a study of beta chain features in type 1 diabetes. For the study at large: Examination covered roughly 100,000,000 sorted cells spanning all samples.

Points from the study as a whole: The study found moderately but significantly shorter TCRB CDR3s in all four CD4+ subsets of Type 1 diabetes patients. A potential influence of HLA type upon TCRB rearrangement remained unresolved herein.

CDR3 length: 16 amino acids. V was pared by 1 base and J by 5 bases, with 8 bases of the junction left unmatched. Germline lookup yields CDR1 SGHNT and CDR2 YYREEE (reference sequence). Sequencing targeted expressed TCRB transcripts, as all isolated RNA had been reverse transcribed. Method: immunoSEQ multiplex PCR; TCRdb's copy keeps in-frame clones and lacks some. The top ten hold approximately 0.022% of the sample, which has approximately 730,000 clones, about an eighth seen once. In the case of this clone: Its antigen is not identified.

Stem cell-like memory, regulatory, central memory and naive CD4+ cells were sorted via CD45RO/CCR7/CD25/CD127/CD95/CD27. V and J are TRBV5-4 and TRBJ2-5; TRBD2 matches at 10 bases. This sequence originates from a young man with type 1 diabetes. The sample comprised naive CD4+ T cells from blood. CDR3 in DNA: TGTGCCAGCAGCTTGACTAGCGGGGCAAGAGGGGAGACCCAGTACTTC. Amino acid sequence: CASSLTSGARGETQYF.